Listed below are T cell receptor beta chains from one sample, sequenced in a study of cytomegalovirus exposure and HLA in healthy donors. Method: immunoSEQ multiplex PCR; TCRdb's copy keeps in-frame clones and lacks some. Here the sample spans roughly 120,000 clones, 81% being singletons. What was sequenced was PBMCs. The receptors here all came from a woman younger than 45 in good health and CMV-seronegative. CDR3s include the opening cysteine and the closing phenylalanine or tryptophan. D genes are given only for firm matches. For some rows the clone size is stated as once, few or many, or as a class when expanded; others skip it.

size	D	V	J	DNA	CDR3
-	TRBD1	TRBV28	TRBJ1-2	TGTGCCAGCGGAGTAGACAGGGCTACGTTGGGTGGCTACACCTTC	CASGVDRATLGGYTF
few	TRBD2	TRBV7-2	TRBJ2-6	TGTGCCAGCACCTCGGGACTAGCGGGGCCCTGGGGGGCCAACGTCCTGACTTTC	CASTSGLAGPWGANVLTF
-	-	TRBV4-1	TRBJ2-1	TGCGCCAGCAGCCAAGTGTTGCCCGCTGGGCGACCCCACTTCTTC	CASSQVLPAGRPHFF
-	-	TRBV4-3	TRBJ2-3	TGCGCCAGCAGCCTGTCCAGACTAGGGCCCTCCACAGATACGCAGTATTTT	CASSLSRLGPSTDTQYF
once	TRBD2	TRBV19	TRBJ2-3	TGTGCCAGTAGTAATCGCAGACTAGCGGGACTCACAGATACGCAGTATTTT	CASSNRRLAGLTDTQYF
-	-	TRBV27	TRBJ2-2	TGTGCCAGCAGTTTATCAGCCCCTTCGAACACCGGGGAGCTGTTTTTT	CASSLSAPSNTGELFF
once	TRBD2	TRBV2	TRBJ2-1	TGTGCCAGCAGTGTTTCGGGAGGAAACTACAATGAGCAGTTCTTC	CASSVSGGNYNEQFF
-	TRBD1	TRBV4-3	TRBJ1-3	TGCGCCAGCAGCCAAACATACAGGGGGGTCTCTGGAAACACCATATATTTT	CASSQTYRGVSGNTIYF
-	-	TRBV11-2	TRBJ2-2	TGTGCCAGCAGCTTAGTTGTATTCGGGAGTTCCGGGGAGCTGTTTTTT	CASSLVVFGSSGELFF
-	-	TRBV27	TRBJ1-1	TGTGCCAGCAGTTTAGGCGGGATGAACACTGAAGCTTTCTTT	CASSLGGMNTEAFF
-	-	TRBV7-9	TRBJ1-1	TGTGCCAGCAGTTGGGCCCAGGGTAACACTGAAGCTTTCTTT	CASSWAQGNTEAFF
-	-	TRBV5-6	TRBJ2-7	TGTGCCAGCGCCGCCCCTCGGACATATTCCTACGAGCAGTACTTC	CASAAPRTYSYEQYF
-	TRBD1	TRBV6-6	TRBJ2-5	TGTGCCAGCAGTTACTCTCAGGGACAGGGGGCGGTGGAGCAGTACTTC	CASSYSQGQGAVEQYF
-	TRBD2	TRBV4-1	TRBJ2-1	TGCGCCAGCAGCCAAGTGGGCGGGAGGAGGGATGAGCAGTTCTTC	CASSQVGGRRDEQFF
-	-	TRBV29-1	TRBJ2-7	TGCAGCGCGGGACTGGAATATTACGAGCAGTACTTC	CSAGLEYYEQYF
once	-	TRBV6-1	TRBJ2-7	TGTGCCAGCAGTGCGGTAAGGGGTTGGGAATACGAGCAGTACTTC	CASSAVRGWEYEQYF
-	-	TRBV20-1	TRBJ1-3	TGCAGTGCTAGAGCGAGGAACACCATATATTTT	CSARARNTIYF
-	-	TRBV7-9	TRBJ2-5	TGTGCCAGCAGCTTAGCCTTTTTAGCTAACCAAGAGACCCAGTACTTC	CASSLAFLANQETQYF
once	-	TRBV27	TRBJ2-2	TGTGCCAGCAGAATATCTAAGGAGGGTACCGGGGAGCTGTTTTTT	CASRISKEGTGELFF
-	TRBD2	TRBV29-1	TRBJ2-7	TGCAGCGTTGGGACTAGCGGGGGCCCGCTCTCCTACGAGCAGTACTTC	CSVGTSGGPLSYEQYF
-	-	TRBV4-1	TRBJ2-3	TGCGCCAGCAGCCAAGATTCCCCCGGAAACAGAACTCCCTTTGGTACGCAGTATTTT	CASSQDSPGNRTPFGTQYF
few	TRBD1	TRBV11-2	TRBJ2-7	TGTGCCAGCAGCTTCCGGACAGGGGGCCACGAGCAGTACTTC	CASSFRTGGHEQYF
-	TRBD1	TRBV28	TRBJ1-1	TGTGCCAGCACAAACAGGGGGCGTTTCACTGAAGCTTTCTTT	CASTNRGRFTEAFF
-	TRBD1	TRBV19	TRBJ1-3	TGTGGGACAGGGTCCGGGTCCGGCTCTGGAAACACCATATATTTT	CGTGSGSGSGNTIYF
-	TRBD2	TRBV29-1	TRBJ2-5	TGCAGCGTTCGATTACCAAGCGGGGGGTGGGAGACCCAGTACTTC	CSVRLPSGGWETQYF